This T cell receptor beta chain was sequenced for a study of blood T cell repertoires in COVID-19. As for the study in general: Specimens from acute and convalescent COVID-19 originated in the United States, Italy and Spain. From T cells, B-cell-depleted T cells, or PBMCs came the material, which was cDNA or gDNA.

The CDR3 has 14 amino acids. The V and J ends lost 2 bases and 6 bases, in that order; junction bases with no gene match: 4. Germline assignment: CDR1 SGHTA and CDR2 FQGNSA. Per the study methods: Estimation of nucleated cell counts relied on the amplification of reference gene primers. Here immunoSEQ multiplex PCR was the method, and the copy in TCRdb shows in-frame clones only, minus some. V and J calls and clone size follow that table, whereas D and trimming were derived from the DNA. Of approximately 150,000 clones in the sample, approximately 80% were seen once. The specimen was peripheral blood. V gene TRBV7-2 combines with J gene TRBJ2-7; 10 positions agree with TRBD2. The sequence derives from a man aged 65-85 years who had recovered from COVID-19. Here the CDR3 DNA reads TGTGCCAGCAGCTTACTAGCGGGAGTTAGCGAGCAGTACTTC. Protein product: CASSLLAGVSEQYF. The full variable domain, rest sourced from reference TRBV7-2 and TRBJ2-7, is GAGVSQSPSNKVTEKGKDVELRCDPISGHTALYWYRQSLGQGLEFLIYFQGNSAPDKSGLPSDRFSAERTGGSVSTLTIQRTQQEDSAVYLCASSLLAGVSEQYFGPGTRLTVT.